One sample yielded the 6 T cell receptor beta chains listed below, sequenced in a study of cytomegalovirus exposure and HLA in healthy donors. Sequencing used immunoSEQ multiplex PCR; TCRdb keeps in-frame clones, though not all of them. Among about 220,000 clones, 87% were seen once, and the ten largest hold about 2.5%. The sequenced material came from PBMCs. The receptors stem from a man between 18 and 29 years old in good health and CMV-seronegative.

The rearrangement uses TRBV28 and TRBJ2-7; no clear D gene. Germline-derived CDR1 and CDR2 are MDHEN and SYDVKM. Trimming pared 6 bases from V and 3 bases from J, leaving 15 bases between. The CDR3 contains 14 residues. DNA for the CDR3: TGTGCCAGCAGGCCCGTGGAGATAAGCTACGAGCAGTACTTC. It is translated as CASRPVEISYEQYF.

V usage is TRBV13 and J usage is TRBJ1-6; no reliable D call. The CDR3 has 21 amino acids. V gave up 6 bases and J gave up 3 bases, with 30 bases separating them. From germline, CDR1 is PRHDT and CDR2 FYEKMQ (reference sequence). The CDR3 is CASSNAGIINSRAVYNSPLHF. CDR3 bases: TGTGCCAGCAGTAACGCCGGGATAATCAATTCCCGGGCGGTCTATAATTCACCCCTCCACTTT.

The chain joins TRBV27 to TRBJ2-3; tentatively, D is TRBD2 (5 bases). The CDR3 has 17 amino acids. V was trimmed by 0 bases and J by 0 bases, leaving 13 bases between them. Germline V gives CDR1 MNHEY, CDR2 SMNVEV (reference sequence). Here the CDR3 DNA reads TGTGCCAGCAGTTTATCGATAACTAGTTTTAGCACAGATACGCAGTATTTT. The encoded protein is CASSLSITSFSTDTQYF.

The chain carries TRBV20-1 and TRBJ2-5; D remains ambiguous. V lost 4 bases to trimming and J lost 9 bases, with 9 bases between them. CDR3 length: 10 amino acids. The germline V gene encodes CDR1 DFQATT and CDR2 SNEGSKA (reference sequence). CDR3 sequence (DNA): TGCAGTGCTACAATAGCTCCCCAGTACTTC. Encoded protein: CSATIAPQYF.

This rearrangement joins TRBV5-1 to TRBJ2-7; D is possibly TRBD1 (6 bases). The germline V and J ends were trimmed by 0 bases and 7 bases, with 14 bases remaining between them. Germline V gene sequence: CDR1 SGHRS, CDR2 YFSETQ. The CDR3 is 14 amino acids. The CDR3 sequence: CASSLAKGVSEQYF. The CDR3 region has the DNA TGCGCCAGCAGCTTGGCCAAGGGGGTCTCGGAGCAGTACTTC.

The chain is built from TRBV5-6 and TRBJ1-5; D gene uncertain. Germline V lookup: CDR1 SGHDT, CDR2 YYEEEE. This CDR3 comprises 12 residues. Trimming removed 1 base from V and 4 bases from J, with 3 bases in between. The CDR3 protein is CASSLPNQPQHF. The CDR3 nucleotides are TGTGCCAGCAGCTTGCCGAATCAGCCCCAGCATTTT.